This T cell receptor (beta chain) was captured in a study of cytomegalovirus exposure and HLA in healthy donors. General study findings and limits: As a later analysis revealed, most CMV-associated TCR beta chains appeared HLA-restricted. As was reported, the classifier diagnosed cytomegalovirus status with high specificity and sensitivity. For most TCR beta V segments, an earlier analysis put the productive rate at about 87% or about 30% of the time.

On this clone itself: Antigen specificity is unknown.

The CDR3 consists of 13 residues. The ends were cut back, 5 bases at V and 6 bases at J, with 13 bases in the middle. The germline V gene encodes CDR1 MNHEY and CDR2 SVGAGI. The primer mix had 60 Vbeta and 13 Jbeta primers. Sequencing was performed with immunoSEQ multiplex PCR; in TCRdb, only in-frame clones are kept and a portion is missing. The data show around 130,000 clones, approximately 72% seen once. The sequenced material came from PBMCs. This clonotype was sampled from a man aged 18 to 29 in good health and CMV-seronegative. V gene TRBV6-5 combines with J gene TRBJ1-2; a possible D gene is TRBD1 (6 bases). CDR3 nucleotides: TGTGCCAGCAGTAAACAGGGAGTGAATGGCTACACCTTC. Protein sequence: CASSKQGVNGYTF.